Included here is one TCR beta chain sequence, with context. Its antigen is as yet unknown. Primers for the PCR totalled 60 Vbeta and 13 Jbeta. The assay was immunoSEQ multiplex PCR, and TCRdb's table has in-frame clones only and misses some. The sample contains 150,000 to 200,000 clones, almost 80% of which appear only once. The CDR3 contains 16 residues. V was pared by 3 bases and J by 2 bases, with 8 bases of the junction left unmatched. Germline CDR1 SGDLS, CDR2 YYNGEE. These data belong to a study of cytomegalovirus exposure and HLA in healthy donors. Study-wide background: Approximately 180 million T cells yielded around 120 million unique TCR beta sequences in earlier analysis.

Overall study results and limits: Cytomegalovirus status, reportedly, was diagnosed with high specificity and sensitivity by the classifier.

The chain employs TRBV9 and TRBJ1-2, with 9 nucleotides matching TRBD1. The source is a man aged 50-59 years in good health and CMV-seropositive. The sample was PBMCs. Here the CDR3 reads CASSGTGDRGNYGYTF. Here the CDR3 DNA reads TGTGCCAGCAGCGGGACAGGGGATAGGGGGAACTATGGCTACACCTTC.